One and the same sample provided the 6 T cell receptor beta chains below, sequenced in a study of shared clonotypes between healthy human individuals. It was CD45RO-negative cells, positively selected for CCR7, that made up naive CD8 cells, with terminally differentiated effector memory CD45RA+ cells excluded. Libraries were prepared by immunoSEQ multiplex PCR; TCRdb keeps only in-frame clonotypes and omits some of them. Of around 640,000 clones in the sample, approximately 96% are singletons; the top ten hold less than 0.13%. The sequencing input was naive CD8+ T cells sorted from blood. These receptors were collected from a woman in her thirties in good health.

The CDR3 reads CASASGRAYNEQFF. CDR3 in DNA: TGTGCCAGCGCTAGCGGGAGAGCCTACAATGAGCAGTTCTTC. This chain connects TRBV6-5 to TRBJ2-1, with 10 bases matching TRBD2. V lost 8 bases, J lost 2 bases, and 3 bases stayed unmatched. The CDR3 has 14 amino acids. CDR1 and CDR2 (germline): MNHEY, SVGAGI.

V and J are TRBV14 and TRBJ2-7; a possible D gene is TRBD2 (6 bases). CDR3 size: 15 residues. Germline CDR1 SGHDN, CDR2 FVKESK. V dropped 4 bases and J dropped 2 bases, with 15 bases sitting between them. CDR3 loop: CASSPGPRGTYEQYF. As DNA, the CDR3 is TGTGCCAGCAGCCCTGGCCCACGGGGGACCTACGAGCAGTACTTC.

V gene TRBV15 combines with J gene TRBJ2-5; 9 bases line up with TRBD2. After removal of 0 bases from V and 3 bases from J, the junction contained 5 bases not matched to a gene. Germline V gene lookup returns CDR1 LNHNV and CDR2 YYDKDF (reference sequence). The CDR3 loop spans 16 amino acids. Here the CDR3 DNA reads TGTGCCACCAGCAGAGATATAGCGGGAGAGGAAGAGACCCAGTACTTC. Protein sequence: CATSRDIAGEEETQYF.

The gene calls are TRBV5-6 and TRBJ2-7; 8 bases line up with TRBD2. The CDR3 is made up of 15 amino acids. With 2 bases clipped from V and 3 bases from J, the junction kept 7 bases outside the gene matches. CDR1 is SGHDT, CDR2 YYEEEE, per germline. This CDR3 is CASSLKPSGLYEQYF. The CDR3 coding sequence is TGTGCCAGCAGCTTAAAACCTAGCGGGCTCTACGAGCAGTACTTC.

The chain carries TRBV4-1 and TRBJ2-3; 8 positions match TRBD1. Germline loops: CDR1 MGHRA, CDR2 YSYEKL. After removal of 2 bases from V and 2 bases from J, the junction contained 9 bases not matched to a gene. This CDR3 has 17 residues. The CDR3 DNA follows: TGCGCCAGCAGCCAACTAATACAGGGGGTCAACACAGATACGCAGTATTTT. Translation gives CASSQLIQGVNTDTQYF.

This sequence joins TRBV27 and TRBJ2-7, with 13 positions matching TRBD2. Trimming at V came to 5 bases and at J to 4 bases, leaving 14 bases not matched to a gene. Germline assignment: CDR1 MNHEY and CDR2 SMNVEV (reference sequence). The CDR3 is 18 residues long. CDR3 sequence: CASSPGTSGTAVTYEQYF. CDR3 sequence (DNA): TGTGCCAGCAGTCCTGGGACTAGCGGGACCGCCGTAACATACGAGCAGTACTTC.